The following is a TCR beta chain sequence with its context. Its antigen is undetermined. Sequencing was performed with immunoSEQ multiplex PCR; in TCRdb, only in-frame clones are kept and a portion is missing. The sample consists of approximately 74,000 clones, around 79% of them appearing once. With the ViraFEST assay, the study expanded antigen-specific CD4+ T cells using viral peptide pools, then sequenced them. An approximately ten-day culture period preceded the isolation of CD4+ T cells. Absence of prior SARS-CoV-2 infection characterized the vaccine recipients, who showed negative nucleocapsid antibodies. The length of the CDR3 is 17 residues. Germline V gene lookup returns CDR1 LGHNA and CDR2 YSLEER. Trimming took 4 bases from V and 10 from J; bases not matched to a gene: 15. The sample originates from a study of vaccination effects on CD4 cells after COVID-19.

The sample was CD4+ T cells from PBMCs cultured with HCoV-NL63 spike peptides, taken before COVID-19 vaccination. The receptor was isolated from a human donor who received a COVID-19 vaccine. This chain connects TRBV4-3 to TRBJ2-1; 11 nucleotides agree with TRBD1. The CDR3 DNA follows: TGCGCCAGCAGCCCTCCACCCGGGACAGGGGGTCGGTGGGAGCAGTTCTTC. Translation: CASSPPPGTGGRWEQFF.